Listed here are 30 T cell receptor beta chains from one sample, sequenced in a study of neoadjuvant anti-PD-1 for oral cavity cancer. Only in-frame clones appear in the TCRdb table, and some are missing; sequencing was by immunoSEQ multiplex PCR. The sample records about 37,000 clones, around two fifths being singletons. Time point indicated: after neoadjuvant nivolumab, at surgical resection. The sample consisted of tumor tissue, taken after nivolumab (anti-PD-1) treatment. Receptors were obtained from a person aged 40 to 85 with oral cavity squamous cell carcinoma.

This clone was seen only a few times. The genes are TRBV5-1 and TRBJ2-1; 8 bases agree with TRBD2. This CDR3 has 15 amino acids. The germline V gene encodes CDR1 SGHRS and CDR2 YFSETQ. The V and J ends lost 6 bases and 4 bases, in that order; junction bases with no gene match: 9. The CDR3 is CASNSGSQVYNEQFF. The DNA of the CDR3 is TGCGCCAGCAACAGCGGGAGCCAGGTTTACAATGAGCAGTTCTTC.

This clone was counted a few times. V and J are TRBV19 and TRBJ1-2; maybe TRBD1 (5 bases). CDR3 length: 16 amino acids. V lost 2 bases and J 3 bases, leaving 16 bases between the germline ends. The germline V gene has CDR1 LNHDA and CDR2 SQIVND (reference sequence). The CDR3 nucleotides read TGTGCCAGTAGTATATTCGGCCAGGGAGCAGACTATGGCTACACCTTC. It specifies CASSIFGQGADYGYTF. The full variable domain, completed using reference TRBV19 and TRBJ1-2, is DGGITQSPKYLFRKEGQNVTLSCEQNLNHDAMYWYRQDPGQGLRLIYYSQIVNDFQKGDIAEGYSVSREKKESFPLTVTSAQKNPTAFYLCASSIFGQGADYGYTFGSGTRLTVV.

This clone turned up a few times. This rearrangement joins TRBV19 to TRBJ2-3, with 8 bases that match TRBD1. The CDR3 runs 14 residues. The junction had 5 bases not matched to a gene; V was cut back by 4 bases and J by 5 bases. CDR1 and CDR2 from the germline V gene are LNHDA and SQIVND (reference sequence). DNA for the CDR3: TGTGCCAGTAGTAGGGGACAGGCTATAGATACGCAGTATTTT. Translated: CASSRGQAIDTQYF.

This sequence joins TRBV14 and TRBJ1-2; D is unclear. CDR1 is SGHDN, CDR2 FVKESK, per germline. This CDR3 has 15 residues. Trimming took 0 bases from V and 4 from J, leaving 12 bases between them. CDR3 residues: CASSQEAGELYGYTF. In DNA form, the CDR3 reads TGTGCCAGCAGCCAAGAGGCGGGCGAACTCTATGGCTACACCTTC.

The V and J genes are TRBV18 and TRBJ1-2; D gene uncertain. V was trimmed by 5 bases and J by 5 bases, leaving 15 bases between them. This CDR3 is built from 14 residues. Germline V CDR1 and CDR2: KGHSH, LQKENI. Written as DNA, the CDR3 is TGTGCCAGCTCAAGAAGCCGCATTCTATATGGCTACACCTTC. It translates to CASSRSRILYGYTF.

Only a few counts were recorded for this clone. The genes are TRBV6-5 and TRBJ1-3; D unresolved. The CDR3 runs 15 residues. Germline V gene sequence: CDR1 MNHEY, CDR2 SVGAGI. V lost 6 bases and J lost 4, with 16 bases in between. The CDR3 is CASSSGHGSGNTIYF. CDR3 coding DNA: TGTGCCAGCAGCTCAGGTCACGGGTCCGGAAACACCATATATTTT.

This rearrangement joins TRBV21-1 to TRBJ1-1. TRBV21-1 is a pseudogene segment. The CDR3 sequence is 16 residues long. For the CDR3, the DNA is TGTGCCAGCAGCAAAGAGGAACGCGGAGTGAACACTGAAGCTTTCTTT. Translation: CASSKEERGVNTEAFF.

This clone occurred once. The chain employs TRBV10-3 and TRBJ1-2; D gene unclear. This CDR3 is 13 amino acids long. The V end lost 4 bases, the J end lost 6 bases, and 12 bases lay between the germline ends. Germline assignment: CDR1 ENHRY and CDR2 SYGVKD. The CDR3: CAISVRGMDGYTF. The CDR3 DNA follows: TGTGCCATCAGTGTGCGGGGTATGGATGGCTACACCTTC.

CDR3 in amino acids: CASRRTGHLVDEQYF. The CDR3 coding sequence is TGTGCCAGCAGGCGGACGGGACACTTGGTGGACGAGCAGTACTTC. The gene calls are TRBV6-5 and TRBJ2-7; D possibly corresponds to TRBD1 (6 bases). CDR3 length equals 15 residues. The V gene's germline CDR1 is MNHEY and CDR2 SVGAGI. Trimming pared 6 bases from V and 5 bases from J, leaving 20 bases between.

This clone was recorded at least ten times. The V and J genes are TRBV11-2 and TRBJ2-7; D might be TRBD2 (6 bases). The CDR3 contains 15 residues. The germline V gene encodes CDR1 SGHAT and CDR2 FQNNGV. Trimming shortened V by 4 bases and J by 3 bases, and 16 bases separated the two germline ends. The DNA of the CDR3 is TGTGCCAGCAGCTGGTCGGAGGGTTCCCACTACGAGCAGTACTTC. Its protein is CASSWSEGSHYEQYF.

The chain links TRBV5-1 to TRBJ1-2; TRBD1 is a possible D gene (5 bases). CDR1 and CDR2 from the germline V gene are SGHRS and YFSETQ. This CDR3 spans 14 amino acids. V lost 4 bases and J 4 bases, leaving 14 bases between the germline ends. CDR3 DNA: TGCGCCAGCAGCCCTGGGTTAGACAGCTATGGCTACACCTTC. This codes for CASSPGLDSYGYTF.

The gene calls are TRBV28 and TRBJ1-5, with TRBD1 as a possible D gene (5 bases). Trimming left V 6 bases short and J 4 bases short, with 13 bases between. CDR3 length: 14 amino acids. In germline, CDR1 is MDHEN, CDR2 SYDVKM. CDR3 amino acids: CASREGWGNQPQHF. CDR3 in DNA: TGTGCCAGCAGGGAGGGGTGGGGAAATCAGCCCCAGCATTTT.

This rearrangement joins TRBV28 to TRBJ1-5; 7 bases agree with TRBD1. V trimming: 7 bases; J trimming: 2 bases; junction bases outside the gene matches: 5. CDR3 size: 14 residues. Looked up from germline, CDR1 is MDHEN and CDR2 is SYDVKM. CDR3 sequence (DNA): TGTGCCAGCACGACAGGGTGGCGCAATCAGCCCCAGCATTTT. Its protein is CASTTGWRNQPQHF.

The J gene is TRBJ1-2, the V gene TRBV27, with TRBD1 identical over 8 bases. This CDR3 has 14 residues. V was pared by 3 bases and J by 8 bases, with 8 bases of the junction left unmatched. Germline lookup yields CDR1 MNHEY and CDR2 SMNVEV (reference sequence). The CDR3 DNA reads TGTGCCAGCAGTTTCCTTCGGACAGGGCTAGGCTACACCTTC. Its protein is CASSFLRTGLGYTF.

This clone showed up many times. The gene calls are TRBV27 and TRBJ2-7, with D perhaps TRBD2 (5 bases). Germline V lookup: CDR1 MNHEY, CDR2 SMNVEV (reference sequence). V lost 2 bases, J lost 6 bases, and 20 bases lay in between. This CDR3 has 16 residues. This CDR3 reads CASSLGLTGSRGEQYF. The CDR3 DNA reads TGTGCCAGCAGTTTAGGGCTAACGGGCTCTCGGGGCGAGCAGTACTTC.

V is TRBV5-6 and J is TRBJ2-5, with a tentative D call TRBD1 (5 bases). Germline V CDR1 and CDR2: SGHDT, YYEEEE. V lost 4 bases to trimming and J lost 5 bases, with 9 bases between them. The CDR3 extends over 12 amino acids. The chain's CDR3 is CASSLTAETQYF. CDR3 bases: TGTGCCAGCAGCCTGACAGCCGAGACCCAGTACTTC.

The rearrangement uses TRBV4-2 and TRBJ2-7; 12 positions match TRBD2. Losses at the gene ends were 0 bases for V and 4 bases for J; bases not matched to a gene: 7. CDR3 length: 17 amino acids. From germline, CDR1 is LGHNA and CDR2 YNFKEQ. The CDR3 protein is CASSQDPSGGASYEQYF. The CDR3 DNA is TGTGCCAGCAGCCAAGACCCTAGCGGGGGGGCTTCGTACGAGCAGTACTTC.

This clone came up many times. J is TRBJ2-1 and V is TRBV7-9; a weak D match, TRBD2 (5 bases). V lost 5 bases and J lost 10, with 15 bases in between. This CDR3 comprises 13 residues. Germline V gene data show CDR1 as SEHNR and CDR2 as FQNEAQ (reference sequence). This CDR3 reads CASSQYSSTEQFF. DNA for the CDR3: TGTGCCAGCAGCCAGTATTCTAGCACCGAGCAGTTCTTC.

This clone was seen a handful of times. The V call is TRBV10-3, the J call TRBJ2-5; 9 bases align to TRBD2. With 10 bases clipped from V and 3 bases from J, the junction kept 6 bases outside the gene matches. The CDR3 contains 13 residues. Germline CDR1 is ENHRY and CDR2 is SYGVKD. The CDR3, as DNA: TGTGCCACGACCTTAGCGGGGGAAGAGACCCAGTACTTC. Translation gives CATTLAGEETQYF.

This chain joins TRBV5-4 and TRBJ2-7; 9 nucleotides line up with TRBD1. This CDR3 has 14 amino acids. V lost 3 bases to trimming and J lost 6 bases; unmatched junction nucleotides: 7. Germline lookup yields CDR1 SGHNT and CDR2 YYREEE (reference sequence). CDR3 protein: CASSSRDRVREQYF. The CDR3 bases are TGTGCCAGCAGCTCCCGGGACAGGGTACGCGAGCAGTACTTC. The variable domain in full, with the rest retrieved from reference TRBV5-4 and TRBJ2-7, is ETGVTQSPTHLIKTRGQQVTLRCSSQSGHNTVSWYQQALGQGPQFIFQYYREEENGRGNFPPRFSGLQFPNYSSELNVNALELDDSALYLCASSSRDRVREQYFGPGTRLTVT.

The V call is TRBV10-3, the J call TRBJ1-5, with 11 bases fitting TRBD1. This CDR3 has 15 amino acids. Germline CDR1 reads ENHRY; CDR2 reads SYGVKD. Trimming took 11 bases from V and 0 from J; bases not matched to a gene: 6. CDR3 sequence: CAVGQGAYSNQPQHF. CDR3 in DNA: TGTGCCGTCGGACAGGGGGCGTATAGCAATCAGCCCCAGCATTTT.

J is TRBJ2-7 and V is TRBV15, with 7 positions matching TRBD1. The ends lost 8 bases at V and 0 bases at J; junction bases unmatched: 10. The CDR3 length is 15 residues. Looked up from germline, CDR1 is LNHNV and CDR2 is YYDKDF (reference sequence). DNA for the CDR3: TGTGCCACCTCCTGTCGTCCAGGGGGCTCCTACGAGCAGTACTTC. This encodes CATSCRPGGSYEQYF.

This chain links TRBV10-3 with TRBJ2-7, with TRBD2 identical over 7 bases. Germline CDR1 and CDR2: ENHRY and SYGVKD. CDR3 size: 14 residues. After removal of 4 bases from V and 3 bases from J, the junction contained 6 bases not matched to a gene. The CDR3 loop reads CAISGGGGVYEQYF. In nucleotides, the CDR3 is TGTGCCATCAGTGGGGGGGGAGGAGTCTACGAGCAGTACTTC.

The CDR3 sequence: CASSYSGGPPDTQYF. The CDR3 DNA follows: TGTGCCAGCAGTTACTCCGGGGGGCCCCCAGATACGCAGTATTTT. The gene calls are TRBV6-5 and TRBJ2-3, with D perhaps TRBD2 (7 bases). Trimming took 0 bases from V and 4 from J, leaving 11 bases between them. The germline CDR1 and CDR2 sequences are MNHEY and SVGAGI. The CDR3 length is 15 residues.

This clone showed up just a few times. This rearrangement joins TRBV18 to TRBJ1-1; 7 bases are shared with TRBD1. Looked up from germline, CDR1 is KGHSH and CDR2 is LQKENI. The trim removed 6 bases at V and 8 bases at J, leaving 3 bases unmatched. This CDR3 is 11 amino acids long. The CDR3 spells CASSSGGEAFF. CDR3 coding DNA: TGTGCCAGCTCCTCAGGGGGAGAAGCTTTCTTT.

This clone was observed a few times. The V and J genes are TRBV10-3 and TRBJ1-2; D possibly corresponds to TRBD1 (5 bases). The CDR3 has 14 amino acids. Between the trimmed V and J ends, which lost 3 bases and 0 bases, there was a span of 8 bases. The V gene's germline CDR1 is ENHRY and CDR2 SYGVKD. In DNA, the CDR3 is TGTGCCATCAGTGAAGGGACTGCTAACTATGGCTACACCTTC. Its translation is CAISEGTANYGYTF.

The chain has TRBV19 and TRBJ2-5; TRBD2 is a possible D gene (6 bases). Trimming cost V 4 bases and J 4 bases, with 16 bases left between them. This CDR3 spans 15 amino acids. CDR1 LNHDA and CDR2 SQIVND come from the germline V gene (reference sequence). CDR3 residues: CASSRRDSPSETQYF. The CDR3 DNA reads TGTGCCAGTAGTAGGAGGGACTCTCCATCAGAGACCCAGTACTTC.

The chain carries TRBV25-1 and TRBJ1-2, with D possibly being TRBD1 (5 bases). Trimming removed 7 bases at V and 6 bases at J, with 18 bases between. CDR3 length equals 14 residues. CDR1 MGHDK and CDR2 SYGVNS come from the germline V gene. This CDR3 is CASMGPGLNDGYTF. The CDR3 coding sequence is TGTGCCAGCATGGGGCCTGGGCTGAATGATGGCTACACCTTC.

This clone was counted at least ten times. This chain uses TRBV28 with TRBJ1-5; the match to TRBD1 covers 12 bases. CDR3 size: 18 residues. J was trimmed by 2 bases and V by 4 bases; bases with no gene match: 9. Germline V gives CDR1 MDHEN, CDR2 SYDVKM. The CDR3 here is CASSSGTGGNWGNQPQHF. CDR3 DNA sequence: TGTGCCAGCAGTTCCGGGACAGGGGGCAATTGGGGCAATCAGCCCCAGCATTTT.

This clone has a handful of counts. The chain employs TRBV6-5 and TRBJ1-2, with D maybe TRBD1 (5 bases). The CDR3 runs to 14 residues. Per germline, CDR1 MNHEY and CDR2 SVGAGI. The V gene lost 8 bases and the J gene lost 6 bases, with 19 bases spanning the gap. CDR3 DNA: TGTGCCAGCCTTAAGATCGGGAGGGACCATGGCTACACCTTC. Translating gives CASLKIGRDHGYTF.